This T cell receptor (beta chain) was sequenced in a study of T cell responses to AZD1222 COVID-19 vaccine. Study-level points and caveats: At baseline, seropositivity was found in only a handful of AZD1222 recipients. A mostly white British donor set with more females was recruited, and clonal diversity was possibly underestimated.

Trimming took 6 bases from V and 7 from J; bases not matched to a gene: 5. The CDR3 runs 15 residues. Germline-derived CDR1 and CDR2 are MNHEY and SMNVEV (reference sequence). Note on this clone: No antigen is known for it.

The data were produced by immunoSEQ multiplex PCR, yet TCRdb's version contains in-frame clones alone and is incomplete. The sample lists some 100,000 clones; over 75% were seen once. The chain is built from TRBV27 and TRBJ1-6; 11 positions agree with TRBD1. The clonotype originates from an adult who received the AZD1222 COVID-19 vaccine. The sample was peripheral blood, taken 28 days after the second AZD1222 dose. The CDR3 DNA follows: TGTGCCAGCAGCCTCGGGACAGGGGGAAATTCACCCCTCCACTTT. The encoded protein is CASSLGTGGNSPLHF.